The entry that follows covers one TCR beta chain sequence. This entry is derived from a study of cytomegalovirus exposure and HLA in healthy donors. Vbeta (60) and Jbeta (13) primers were used in the PCR. Profiled with immunoSEQ multiplex PCR; TCRdb holds only in-frame clones, not every one. The data show around 100,000 clones, with around 77% seen just once and roughly 5.9% held by the top ten. After removal of 2 bases from V and 1 base from J, the junction contained 9 bases not matched to a gene. The CDR3 consists of 16 residues. Germline loops: CDR1 SQVTM, CDR2 ANQGSEA. The chain couples TRBV29-1 to TRBJ1-1; TRBD1 matches 8 bases. The clonotype was recovered from a woman in her twenties or thirties in good health and CMV-seropositive. The sequenced sample was PBMCs. CDR3 region: CSVEPRSRGPNTEAFF. CDR3 DNA sequence: TGCAGCGTTGAACCCCGGAGCAGGGGGCCGAACACTGAAGCTTTCTTT.